This paragraph reports one T cell receptor (beta chain). No cognate antigen has been identified for it. Base quality data are lacking; no much larger clone is found one base away. The immunoSEQ Assay, a bias-controlled multiplex PCR, was used to amplify TCRbeta CDR3 regions from genomic DNA. The original pipeline was this. Within the assay, amplification of reference gene primers was used to estimate how many nucleated cells each sample contained. Sequence reads were collapsed and filtered to measure the absolute abundance of every unique TCRbeta CDR3 rearrangement. Productive Simpson clonality was computed per sample as the square root of Simpson's diversity index over productive rearrangements. In TCRdb, the immuneACCESS table is reduced to in-frame sequences with V and J assigned. These tables do not hold every clone; where another copy was compared, an unresolved V gene accounts for under half, and the others remain unexplained. V and J calls and clone size are as listed in that table; D and trimming were resolved from the DNA. This sample is represented by under 35,000 clones; roughly 88% of them were singletons. Of the sample, approximately 6.2% falls within the top ten clones.

This sample was included in a study of blood T cell repertoires in COVID-19 (TCRdb year 2020). Looking at the study overall: Collaborator samples came from the United States, Italy and Spain and covered acute and convalescent phases of COVID-19. The prospective study material was composed of cDNA or gDNA derived from T cells, B-cell-depleted T cells, or PBMCs. The repertoires were released in a freely available public database intended as a resource for research on the immune response to SARS-CoV-2. Sample metadata almost always included a de-identified subject ID, COVID-19 status, age in years and sex. Where available, HLA class I and class II types were taken from metadata supplied by the sample provider and were not determined by assay-based typing. Deeply sampled blood TCRbeta repertoires from subjects exposed to, actively infected with, or recovered from COVID-19 were included in the dataset. The samples were drawn from the first 160 participants of the ongoing ImmuneRACE study and from 1,200 or so subjects provided by 6 global collaborators. Findings and caveats that apply to the study as a whole: How much clinical and demographic metadata was included differed by source and by participant, and the metadata was provided uncurated.

Collaborating institutions collected whole blood in K2EDTA tubes following their own protocols. For TCRbeta analysis, collaborators shipped samples in one of three forms: frozen whole blood, isolated PBMCs, or DNA extracted from either of those sample types. The receptor was derived from a human donor in a cohort sampled during active COVID-19. Sequencing used peripheral blood.

The CDR3 corresponds to CASSRQVSQETQYF. Read as DNA, the sequence is TGTGCCAGCAGCAGACAGGTCTCTCAAGAGACCCAGTACTTC. The chain joins TRBV13 to TRBJ2-5; the D gene is perhaps TRBD1, on 6 matching bases. CDR1 PRHDT and CDR2 FYEKMQ were looked up in the germline V gene (reference sequence). Cut back by 5 bases and 2 bases, the V and J ends lie 12 bases apart. Reading from cysteine to phenylalanine, the CDR3 counts 14 amino acids. The entry retains the CDR3 DNA only, 42 bases that are in frame from base 1.